This passage covers 7 T cell receptor beta chains from one sample sequenced in a study of TIL therapy for anti-PD-1-resistant metastatic lung cancer. The libraries were made with immunoSEQ v3. Clones were read by immunoSEQ multiplex PCR, and TCRdb kept only the in-frame ones, dropping some. The sample carries about 59,000 clones, around four fifths recorded once. Time point given: pre-treatment sample, taken before nivolumab and TIL therapy. The input for sequencing was blood, taken at baseline. The receptors shown here come from a person aged 25-80 years with non-small cell lung cancer.

The chain couples TRBV7-2 to TRBJ2-3; TRBD2 matches at 7 bases. J lost 2 bases, V lost 2 bases, and 4 bases had no gene match. Germline CDR1 and CDR2: SGHTA and FQGNSA. This CDR3 has 15 amino acids. This CDR3 is CASSLTLAVTDTQYF. The DNA for the CDR3 is TGTGCCAGCAGCTTAACGCTAGCGGTCACAGATACGCAGTATTTT.

The chain carries TRBV3-1 (or the pseudogene TRBV3-2) and TRBJ1-1; TRBD1 matches 7 bases. Per the germline V gene, CDR1 is LGHDT and CDR2 is YNNKEL (reference sequence). The CDR3 totals 14 residues. The V gene end was trimmed by 4 bases and the J gene end by 1 base; junction bases not matched to a gene: 3. The CDR3 is CASSRDRSNTEAFF. In DNA, the CDR3 is TGTGCCAGCAGCCGGGACAGATCGAACACTGAAGCTTTCTTT.

The chain is built from TRBV28 and TRBJ2-7, with 7 bases aligning to TRBD2. Trimming at V came to 5 bases and at J to 2 bases, leaving 12 bases not matched to a gene. CDR3 size: 16 residues. Germline CDR1 and CDR2: MDHEN and SYDVKM. Written as DNA, the CDR3 is TGTGCCAGCAGTCTCCAATCAGCGGGACCTACCTACGAGCAGTACTTC. Translated: CASSLQSAGPTYEQYF.

In DNA form, the CDR3 reads TGCGCCAGCAGCTCAGGACTCAGCGGGAGCTACAATGAGCAGTTCTTC. Residues: CASSSGLSGSYNEQFF. The chain employs TRBV5-1 and TRBJ2-1; 8 bases are a match to TRBD2. CDR1 and CDR2 from the germline V gene are SGHRS and YFSETQ. CDR3 length equals 16 residues. The J segment lost 3 bases and the V segment lost 3 bases, leaving 8 bases of the junction unmatched.

This clone was detected once. V gene TRBV2 combines with J gene TRBJ2-5; 7 bases agree with TRBD1. The J segment lost 5 bases and the V segment lost 6 bases, leaving 3 bases of the junction unmatched. Germline CDR1 SNHLY, CDR2 FYNNEI. This CDR3 is built from 12 residues. The CDR3 spells CASSSRGETQYF. CDR3 bases: TGTGCCAGCAGCTCCAGGGGGGAGACCCAGTACTTC. The full variable domain, completed using reference TRBV2 and TRBJ2-5, is EPEVTQTPSHQVTQMGQEVILRCVPISNHLYFYWYRQILGQKVEFLVSFYNNEISEKSEIFDDQFSVERPDGSNFTLKIRSTKLEDSAMYFCASSSRGETQYFGPGTRLLVL.

The CDR3 nucleotides read TGTGCCAGCAGTTACTCAGGCCACGGGGGATACGAGCAGTACTTC. It encodes CASSYSGHGGYEQYF. The chain employs TRBV6-5 and TRBJ2-7, with a tentative D call TRBD2 (6 bases). Trimming removed 0 bases from V and 4 bases from J, with 13 bases in between. Looked up from germline, CDR1 is MNHEY and CDR2 is SVGAGI. This CDR3 region has 15 residues.

The rearrangement uses TRBV4-3 and TRBJ1-2; D possibly corresponds to TRBD1 (5 bases). Germline V gene lookup returns CDR1 LGHNA and CDR2 YSLEER. Trimming removed 1 base at V and 2 bases at J, with 11 bases between. This CDR3 region has 15 residues. CDR3 sequence (DNA): TGCGCCAGCAGCCAAGGGGCAGGGACGAACTATGGCTACACCTTC. Translating it yields CASSQGAGTNYGYTF.